One and the same sample provided the 10 T cell receptor beta chains below, sequenced in a study of blood T cell repertoires in COVID-19. Assay: immunoSEQ multiplex PCR; the TCRdb copy retains only in-frame clones and omits some. The sample records approximately 480,000 clones, around 90% being singletons. What was sequenced was PBMCs or T cells enriched from blood (not recorded which). The receptors originated from a young woman who had recovered from COVID-19.

The rearrangement joins TRBV29-1 to TRBJ1-2; D is undetermined. With 4 bases removed from V and 0 bases from J, the gap between germline ends came to 9 bases. CDR3 length: 13 amino acids. Per the germline V gene, CDR1 is SQVTM and CDR2 is ANQGSEA. CDR3 protein: CSVGGGTNYGYTF. For the CDR3, the DNA is TGCAGCGTTGGCGGCGGTACTAACTATGGCTACACCTTC.

This chain uses TRBV14 with TRBJ1-1, with D unresolved. The germline V gene encodes CDR1 SGHDN and CDR2 FVKESK. Trimming left V 1 base short and J 5 bases short, with 14 bases between. This CDR3 has 15 residues. Here the CDR3 DNA reads TGTGCCAGCAGCCAAGGGTCGATCAGAACAACTGAAGCTTTCTTT. This gives the protein CASSQGSIRTTEAFF.

The rearrangement links TRBV6-1 to TRBJ1-2; D not certain. The CDR3 covers 16 residues. Germline V gene sequence: CDR1 MNHNS, CDR2 SASEGT. V was pared by 0 bases and J by 3 bases, with 14 bases between. As DNA, the CDR3 is TGTGCCAGCAGTGAAGCGAGAAGGAGATTCTACTATGGCTACACCTTC. This translates into CASSEARRRFYYGYTF.

Details on this clone: Other nucleotide sequences from this sample produce the same CDR3. The chain carries TRBV2 and TRBJ1-1; 8 bases line up with TRBD1. The length of the CDR3 is 13 residues. Germline CDR1 reads SNHLY; CDR2 reads FYNNEI. The trim removed 6 bases at V and 5 bases at J, leaving 5 bases unmatched. The CDR3 region has the DNA TGTGCCAGCAGCGGACAGGGTCGGACTGAAGCTTTCTTT. It is translated as CASSGQGRTEAFF.

The chain's CDR3 is CASSSPGQGALGYTF. CDR3 nucleotides: TGTGCCAGCAGTTCTCCGGGACAGGGGGCTCTCGGCTACACCTTC. V and J are TRBV28 and TRBJ1-2; 12 positions agree with TRBD1. Looked up from germline, CDR1 is MDHEN and CDR2 is SYDVKM. Trimming cost V 4 bases and J 8 bases; bases outside gene matches: 8. The CDR3 length is 15 residues.

This rearrangement joins TRBV7-2 to TRBJ1-5; maybe TRBD1 (5 bases). Germline CDR1 is SGHTA and CDR2 is FQGNSA. Trimming took off 4 bases at V and 7 bases at J, with 20 bases between the two ends. The CDR3 contains 16 residues. The CDR3 DNA reads as TGTGCCAGCAGCTCCTCGGGAGGGTTTGAGGGGCAGCCCCAGCATTTT. This codes for CASSSSGGFEGQPQHF.

CDR3 sequence: CASSGRVGNQPQHF. Written as DNA, the CDR3 is TGTGCCAGCAGTGGGAGGGTTGGCAATCAGCCCCAGCATTTT. This rearrangement joins TRBV27 to TRBJ1-5; D is undetermined. The germline V and J ends were trimmed by 5 bases and 2 bases, with 10 bases remaining between them. This CDR3 spans 14 amino acids. CDR1 and CDR2 from the germline V gene are MNHEY and SMNVEV (reference sequence).

This chain joins TRBV6-5 and TRBJ1-2, with 9 bases lining up with TRBD1. V lost 4 bases, J lost 7 bases, and 7 bases stayed unmatched. CDR1 MNHEY and CDR2 SVGAGI come from the germline V gene. The CDR3 totals 14 residues. DNA of the CDR3: TGTGCCAGCAGTTCCTGGACAGGGGAGGGTGGCTACACCTTC. Amino acid sequence: CASSSWTGEGGYTF.

The chain joins TRBV28 to TRBJ1-1; D is unresolved. CDR1 is MDHEN and CDR2 is SYDVKM in the germline V gene. V dropped 2 bases and J dropped 1 base, with 11 bases sitting between them. The CDR3 sequence is 15 residues long. CDR3: CASSLPGPSNTEAFF. For the CDR3, the DNA is TGTGCCAGCAGTTTACCGGGTCCTTCGAACACTGAAGCTTTCTTT.

V and J are TRBV6-5 and TRBJ1-1, with a tentative D call TRBD1 (5 bases). The CDR3 has 12 residues. V shed 2 bases and J shed 6 bases, with 7 bases lying between them. The V gene's germline CDR1 is MNHEY and CDR2 SVGAGI. In DNA, the CDR3 is TGTGCCAGCAGTTACAGGGGCGCTGAAGCTTTCTTT. This encodes CASSYRGAEAFF.